The clone carrying this TCR beta chain has just a few counts. This CDR3 region has 15 residues. The germline V gene encodes CDR1 SGHTA and CDR2 FQGTGA. V dropped 1 base and J dropped 2 bases, with 11 bases sitting between them. The data originate from a study of blood T cell repertoires in COVID-19. Clones were read by immunoSEQ multiplex PCR, and TCRdb kept only the in-frame ones, dropping some. The sample records 200,000 to 300,000 clones, around 88% being singletons. Input material: PBMCs or T cells enriched from blood (not recorded which). The clonotype comes from a woman between 35 and 50 years old with acute COVID-19. The J gene is TRBJ1-1, the V gene TRBV7-3, with D possibly matching TRBD1 (5 bases). The CDR3 spells CASSLIRQQNTEAFF. DNA of the CDR3: TGTGCCAGCAGCTTAATCCGACAGCAAAACACTGAAGCTTTCTTT.